This TCR beta chain is from a study of shared clonotypes between healthy human individuals. Across the whole study: CD4 naive and CD4 memory each took three plates per donor, while CD8 naive took two and CD8 memory one.

Findings and caveats of the study: Generation of non-shared clonotypes was less probable than generation of clonotypes shared by all four donors.

Repertoires were generated with immunoSEQ multiplex PCR, while TCRdb's copy carries only in-frame clones and drops some. The repertoire holds roughly 380,000 clones, approximately 96% seen once, with more than 0.3% in the top ten. Turning to this clone: The antigen remains unidentified.

The V end lost 6 bases, the J end lost 6 bases, and 9 bases lay between the germline ends. This CDR3 contains 11 residues. Per germline, CDR1 DFQATT and CDR2 SNEGSKA (reference sequence). Input material: memory CD8+ T cells sorted from blood. Described subset: CD45RO+ cells pooled with CCR7-negative TemRA cells. The sequence was obtained from a man younger than 40 in good health. V gene TRBV20-1 combines with J gene TRBJ2-1; D remains unclear. CDR3 sequence: CSALLFNEQFF. The CDR3, as DNA: TGCAGTGCCCTCCTGTTCAATGAGCAGTTCTTC.